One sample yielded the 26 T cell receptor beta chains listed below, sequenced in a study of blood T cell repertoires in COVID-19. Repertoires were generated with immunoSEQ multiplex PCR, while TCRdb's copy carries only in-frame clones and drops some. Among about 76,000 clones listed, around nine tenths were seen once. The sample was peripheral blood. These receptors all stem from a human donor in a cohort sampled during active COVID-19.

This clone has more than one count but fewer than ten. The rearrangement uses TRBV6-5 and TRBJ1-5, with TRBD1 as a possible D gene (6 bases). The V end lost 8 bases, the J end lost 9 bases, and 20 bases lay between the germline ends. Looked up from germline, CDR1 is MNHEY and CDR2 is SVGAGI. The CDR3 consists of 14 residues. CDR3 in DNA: TGTGCCAGCCGAGTCAGGGGCTCTTCCGGGCCCCAGCATTTT. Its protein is CASRVRGSSGPQHF.

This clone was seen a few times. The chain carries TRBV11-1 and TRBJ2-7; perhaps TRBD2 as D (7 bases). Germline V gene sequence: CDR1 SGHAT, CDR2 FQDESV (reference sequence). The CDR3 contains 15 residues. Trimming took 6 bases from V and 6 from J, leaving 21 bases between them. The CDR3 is CASSRFKGDYREQYF. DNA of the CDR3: TGTGCCAGCAGTCGCTTCAAGGGGGACTATCGCGAGCAGTACTTC.

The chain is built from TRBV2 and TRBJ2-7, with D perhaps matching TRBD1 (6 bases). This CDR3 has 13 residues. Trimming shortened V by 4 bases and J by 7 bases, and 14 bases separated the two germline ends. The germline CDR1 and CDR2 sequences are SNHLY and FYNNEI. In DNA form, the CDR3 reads TGTGCCAGCAGTGTCGGGGACATAGGGGAGCAGTACTTC. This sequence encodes CASSVGDIGEQYF. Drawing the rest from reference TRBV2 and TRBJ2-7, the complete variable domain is EPEVTQTPSHQVTQMGQEVILRCVPISNHLYFYWYRQILGQKVEFLVSFYNNEISEKSEIFDDQFSVERPDGSNFTLKIRSTKLEDSAMYFCASSVGDIGEQYFGPGTRLTVT.

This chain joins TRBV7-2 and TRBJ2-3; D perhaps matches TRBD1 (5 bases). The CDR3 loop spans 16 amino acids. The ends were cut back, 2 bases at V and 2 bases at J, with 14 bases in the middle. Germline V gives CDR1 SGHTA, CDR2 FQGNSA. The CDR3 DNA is TGTGCCAGCAGCTTATATGGGGCTAGGTCCACAGATACGCAGTATTTT. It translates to CASSLYGARSTDTQYF.

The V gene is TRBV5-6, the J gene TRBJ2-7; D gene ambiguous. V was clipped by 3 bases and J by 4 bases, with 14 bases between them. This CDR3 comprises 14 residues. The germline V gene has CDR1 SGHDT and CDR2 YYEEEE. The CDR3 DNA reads TGTGCCAGCAGCTATAGGCAGGCCGAATACGAGCAGTACTTC. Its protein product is CASSYRQAEYEQYF.

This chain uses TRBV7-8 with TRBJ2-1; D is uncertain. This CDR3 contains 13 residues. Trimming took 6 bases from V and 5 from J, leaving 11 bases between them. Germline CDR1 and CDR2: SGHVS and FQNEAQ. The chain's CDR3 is CASRRSRNNEQFF. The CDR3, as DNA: TGTGCCAGCAGGCGGAGTCGGAACAATGAGCAGTTCTTC.

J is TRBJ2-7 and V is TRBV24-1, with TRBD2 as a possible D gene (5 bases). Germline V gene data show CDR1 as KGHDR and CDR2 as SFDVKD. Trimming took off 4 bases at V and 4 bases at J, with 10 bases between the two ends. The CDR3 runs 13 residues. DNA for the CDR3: TGTGCCACCAGTGACCCTGGGAGATACGAGCAGTACTTC. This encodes CATSDPGRYEQYF.

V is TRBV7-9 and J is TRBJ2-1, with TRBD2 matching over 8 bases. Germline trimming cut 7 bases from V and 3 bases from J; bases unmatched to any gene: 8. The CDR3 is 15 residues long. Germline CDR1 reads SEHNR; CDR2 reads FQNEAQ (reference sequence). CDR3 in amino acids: CASTPSGGVYNEQFF. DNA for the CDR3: TGTGCCAGCACCCCCAGCGGGGGTGTCTACAATGAGCAGTTCTTC.

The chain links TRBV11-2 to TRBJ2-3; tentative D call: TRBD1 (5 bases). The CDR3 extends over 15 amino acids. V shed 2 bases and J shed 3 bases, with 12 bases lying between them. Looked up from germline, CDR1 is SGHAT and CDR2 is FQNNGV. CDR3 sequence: CASSLSGFRTDTQYF. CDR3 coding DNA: TGTGCCAGCAGCTTATCAGGGTTCAGAACAGATACGCAGTATTTT.

CDR3 in amino acids: CASSYFGQRTDTQYF. In DNA, the CDR3 is TGTGCCAGCAGTTACTTCGGACAGCGCACAGATACGCAGTATTTT. The rearrangement joins TRBV6-5 to TRBJ2-3; D possibly corresponds to TRBD1 (6 bases). The CDR3 consists of 15 residues. With 1 base removed from V and 1 base from J, the gap between germline ends came to 9 bases. Germline loops: CDR1 MNHEY, CDR2 SVGAGI.

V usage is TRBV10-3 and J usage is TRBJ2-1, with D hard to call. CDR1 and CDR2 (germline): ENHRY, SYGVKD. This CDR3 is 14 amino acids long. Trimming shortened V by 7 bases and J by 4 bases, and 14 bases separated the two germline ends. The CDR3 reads CAINSGLEYNEQFF. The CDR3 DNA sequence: TGTGCCATCAATAGTGGGCTTGAATACAATGAGCAGTTCTTC.

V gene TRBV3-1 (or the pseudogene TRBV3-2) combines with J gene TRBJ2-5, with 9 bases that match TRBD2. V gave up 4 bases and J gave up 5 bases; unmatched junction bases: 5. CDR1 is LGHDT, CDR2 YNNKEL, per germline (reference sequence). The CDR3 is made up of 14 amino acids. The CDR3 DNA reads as TGTGCCAGCAGCCTAGCGGGAGTCCGGGAGACCCAGTACTTC. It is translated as CASSLAGVRETQYF.

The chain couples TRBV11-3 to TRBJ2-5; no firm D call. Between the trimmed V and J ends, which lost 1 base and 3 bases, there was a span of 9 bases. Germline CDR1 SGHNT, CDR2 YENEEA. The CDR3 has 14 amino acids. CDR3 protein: CASSLGGQKETQYF. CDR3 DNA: TGTGCCAGCAGCTTAGGAGGCCAGAAAGAGACCCAGTACTTC.

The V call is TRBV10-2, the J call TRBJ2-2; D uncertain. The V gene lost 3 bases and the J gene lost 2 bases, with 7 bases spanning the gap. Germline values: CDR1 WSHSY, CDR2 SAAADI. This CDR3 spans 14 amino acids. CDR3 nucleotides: TGCGCCAGCAGTGAATACGGTAACACCGGGGAGCTGTTTTTT. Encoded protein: CASSEYGNTGELFF.

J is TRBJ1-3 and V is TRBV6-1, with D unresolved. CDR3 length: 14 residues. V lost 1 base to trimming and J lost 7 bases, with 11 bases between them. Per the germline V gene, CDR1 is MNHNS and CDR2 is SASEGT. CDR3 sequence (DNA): TGTGCCAGCAGTGAAGGAACAGCCGCTAACACCATATATTTT. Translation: CASSEGTAANTIYF.

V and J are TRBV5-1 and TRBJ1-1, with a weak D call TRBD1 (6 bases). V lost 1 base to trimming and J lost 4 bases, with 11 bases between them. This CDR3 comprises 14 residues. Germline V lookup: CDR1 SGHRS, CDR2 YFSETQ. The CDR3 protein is CASSLTGSSTEAFF. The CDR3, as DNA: TGCGCCAGCAGCTTGACAGGGTCCAGCACTGAAGCTTTCTTT.

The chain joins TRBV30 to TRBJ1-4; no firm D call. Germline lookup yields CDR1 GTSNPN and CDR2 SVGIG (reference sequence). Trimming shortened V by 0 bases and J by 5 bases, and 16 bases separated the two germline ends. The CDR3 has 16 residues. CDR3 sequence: CAWSVAGIPRNEKLFF. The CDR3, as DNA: TGTGCCTGGAGTGTAGCGGGCATCCCGAGGAATGAAAAACTGTTTTTT. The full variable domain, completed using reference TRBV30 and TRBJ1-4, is SQTIHQWPATLVQPVGSPLSLECTVEGTSNPNLYWYRQAAGRGLQLLFYSVGIGQISSEVPQNLSASRPQDRQFILSSKKLLLSDSGFYLCAWSVAGIPRNEKLFFGSGTQLSVL.

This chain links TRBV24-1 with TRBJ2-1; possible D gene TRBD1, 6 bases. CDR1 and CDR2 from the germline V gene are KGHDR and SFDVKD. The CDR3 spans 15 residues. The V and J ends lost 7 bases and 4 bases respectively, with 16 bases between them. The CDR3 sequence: CATSISGTSYNEQFF. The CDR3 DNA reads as TGTGCCACCAGCATTTCCGGGACATCTTACAATGAGCAGTTCTTC.

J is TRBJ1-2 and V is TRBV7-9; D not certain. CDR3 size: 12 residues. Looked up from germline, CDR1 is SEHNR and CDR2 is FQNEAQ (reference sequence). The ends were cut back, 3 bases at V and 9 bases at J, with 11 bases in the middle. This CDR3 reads CASSLQRESYTF. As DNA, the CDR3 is TGTGCCAGCAGCTTGCAAAGAGAGAGCTACACCTTC. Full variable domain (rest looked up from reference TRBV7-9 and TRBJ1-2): DTGVSQNPRHKITKRGQNVTFRCDPISEHNRLYWYRQTLGQGPEFLTYFQNEAQLEKSRLLSDRFSAERPKGSFSTLEIQRTEQGDSAMYLCASSLQRESYTFGSGTRLTVV.

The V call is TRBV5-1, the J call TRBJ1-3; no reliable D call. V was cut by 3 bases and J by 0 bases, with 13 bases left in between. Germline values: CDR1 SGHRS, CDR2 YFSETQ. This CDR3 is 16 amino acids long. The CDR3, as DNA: TGCGCCAGCAGCTCTTTACAGCTCCCCTCTGGAAACACCATATATTTT. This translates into CASSSLQLPSGNTIYF.

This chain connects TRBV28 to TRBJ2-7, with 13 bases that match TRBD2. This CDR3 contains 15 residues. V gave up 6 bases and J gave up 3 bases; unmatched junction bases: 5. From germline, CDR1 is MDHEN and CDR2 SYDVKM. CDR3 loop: CASRRTSGRNYEQYF. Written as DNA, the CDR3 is TGTGCCAGCAGGAGGACTAGCGGGAGAAACTACGAGCAGTACTTC.

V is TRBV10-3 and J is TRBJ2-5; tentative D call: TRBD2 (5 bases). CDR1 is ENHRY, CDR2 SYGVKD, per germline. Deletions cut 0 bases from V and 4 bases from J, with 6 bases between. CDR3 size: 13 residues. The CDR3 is CAISESLAETQYF. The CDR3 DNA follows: TGTGCCATCAGTGAGTCGCTAGCAGAGACCCAGTACTTC.

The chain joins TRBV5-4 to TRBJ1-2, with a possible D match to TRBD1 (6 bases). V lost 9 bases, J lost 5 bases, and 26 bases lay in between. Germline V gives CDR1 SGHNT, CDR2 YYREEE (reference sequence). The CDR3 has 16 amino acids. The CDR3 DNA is TGTGCCACCATACGAACGGGGGGGGCGCTTCAATATGGCTACACCTTC. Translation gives CATIRTGGALQYGYTF.

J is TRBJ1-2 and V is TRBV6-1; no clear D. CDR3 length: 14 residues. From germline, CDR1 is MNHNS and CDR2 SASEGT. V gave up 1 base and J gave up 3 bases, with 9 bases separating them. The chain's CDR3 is CASSEGSPDYGYTF. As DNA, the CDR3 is TGTGCCAGCAGTGAAGGGAGCCCGGACTATGGCTACACCTTC.

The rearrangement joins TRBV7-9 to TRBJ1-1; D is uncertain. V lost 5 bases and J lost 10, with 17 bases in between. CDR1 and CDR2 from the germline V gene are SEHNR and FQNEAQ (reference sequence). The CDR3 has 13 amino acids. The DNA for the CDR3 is TGTGCCAGCAGCGCCAACACCGGGAGAAGAGCTTTCTTT. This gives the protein CASSANTGRRAFF.

CDR3 loop: CASSPGRAGAGNEQFF. For the CDR3, the DNA is TGTGCCAGCTCACCGGGACGAGCGGGAGCTGGCAATGAGCAGTTCTTC. The J gene is TRBJ2-1, the V gene TRBV18, with 8 bases aligning to TRBD2. The germline gives CDR1 KGHSH, CDR2 LQKENI. Trimming at V came to 3 bases and at J to 6 bases, leaving 10 bases not matched to a gene. The length of the CDR3 is 16 residues. Full variable domain (remainder filled in from reference TRBV18 and TRBJ2-1): NAGVMQNPRHLVRRRGQEARLRCSPMKGHSHVYWYRQLPEEGLKFMVYLQKENIIDESGMPKERFSAEFPKEGPSILRIQQVVRGDSAAYFCASSPGRAGAGNEQFFGPGTRLTVL.